This TCR beta chain was recorded in a study of PD-1 blockade in classical Hodgkin lymphoma. Trimming pared 0 bases from V and 4 bases from J, leaving 19 bases between. The germline V gene encodes CDR1 LGHNA and CDR2 YSLEER. The CDR3 runs 18 residues. Libraries were prepared by immunoSEQ multiplex PCR; TCRdb keeps only in-frame clonotypes and omits some of them. Among tens of thousands of clones listed, 90% were seen once. The time point was: cycle 4 day 1 (C4D1), after more than 5 weeks of nivolumab. Each of the patients experienced relapse following autologous stem cell transplantation, and their brentuximab vedotin exposure differed.

This receptor was obtained from a human donor with classical Hodgkin lymphoma. Material: peripheral blood mononuclear cells (PBMCs), obtained before the fourth cycle of nivolumab. This rearrangement joins TRBV4-3 to TRBJ1-3; D is undetermined. The CDR3 bases are TGCGCCAGCAGCCAAGATTGGGCGGTTGGCCGTAGGGGAAACACCATATATTTT. It encodes CASSQDWAVGRRGNTIYF.